This TCR beta chain comes out of a study of blood T cell repertoires in COVID-19. Across the whole study: COVID-19 samples from acute and convalescent phases originated in the United States, Italy and Spain.

This CDR3 is 15 amino acids long. Germline V gene lookup returns CDR1 SGHRS and CDR2 YFSETQ. V lost 0 bases, J lost 1 base, and 9 bases lay in between. Here immunoSEQ multiplex PCR was the method, and the copy in TCRdb shows in-frame clones only, minus some. The profile shows a few hundred thousand clones, roughly 84% of them singletons. This TCR was recovered from a woman between 45 and 65 years old who had been exposed to COVID-19. The chain joins TRBV5-1 to TRBJ2-3, with D perhaps matching TRBD2 (6 bases). Source material: PBMCs or T cells enriched from blood (not recorded which). The CDR3 reads CASSLVASGTDTQYF. The CDR3 nucleotides are TGCGCCAGCAGCTTGGTAGCTAGCGGCACAGATACGCAGTATTTT.